Below, 32 T cell receptor beta chains from the same sample are listed, as sequenced in a study of T cell repertoires in cytomegalovirus infection. From the reads, TCRdb called clonotypes with MiXCR, one entry per CDR3 protein. Among 76,000 or so distinct CDR3 sequences listed, more than 3% were seen once. The specimen was PBMCs. These receptors were collected from a human donor in good health (CMV status not recorded). Some clones in this sample may be carry-over from other donors' samples.

This clonotype was counted at least ten times. CDR3 amino acids: CASSHPRQLYGYTF. The CDR3 DNA follows: TGTGCCAGCAGCCACCCGCGACAGCTCTATGGCTACACCTTC. The chain carries TRBV7-2 and TRBJ1-2, with D maybe TRBD1 (5 bases). V was cut by 5 bases and J by 4 bases, with 14 bases left in between. The CDR3 is 14 residues long. Per germline, CDR1 SGHTA and CDR2 FQGNSA. Full variable domain (missing parts from reference TRBV7-2 and TRBJ1-2): GAGVSQSPSNKVTEKGKDVELRCDPISGHTALYWYRQSLGQGLEFLIYFQGNSAPDKSGLPSDRFSAERTGGSVSTLTIQRTQQEDSAVYLCASSHPRQLYGYTFGSGTRLTVV.

This clonotype was recorded at least ten times. The chain has TRBV30 and TRBJ2-3; possible D gene TRBD1, 5 bases. This CDR3 has 16 amino acids. V dropped 2 bases and J dropped 0 bases, with 15 bases sitting between them. The germline gives CDR1 GTSNPN, CDR2 SVGIG (reference sequence). The CDR3 reads CAWSRGSRASTDTQYF. The CDR3 bases are TGTGCCTGGAGTAGGGGTAGCAGAGCTAGCACAGATACGCAGTATTTT.

This clonotype was detected many times. The chain recombines TRBV18 with TRBJ1-1, with 9 bases identical to TRBD1. The J segment lost 7 bases and the V segment lost 8 bases, leaving 8 bases of the junction unmatched. The length of the CDR3 is 13 residues. In germline, CDR1 is KGHSH, CDR2 LQKENI. CDR3 protein: CASGGTGIHEAFF. The CDR3 DNA reads TGTGCCAGCGGCGGGACAGGGATTCATGAAGCTTTCTTT.

This clonotype was counted at least ten times. The V and J genes are TRBV7-2 and TRBJ1-1; the D is unclear. The CDR3 totals 16 residues. The V end was cut by 5 bases, the J end by 0 bases, with 16 bases between. Germline loops: CDR1 SGHTA, CDR2 FQGNSA. The CDR3 DNA is TGTGCCAGCAGCCTGACCTTAAGACGAATGAACACTGAAGCTTTCTTT. This translates into CASSLTLRRMNTEAFF.

This clonotype was seen at least ten times. The chain employs TRBV7-2 and TRBJ1-2; D is undetermined. The CDR3 is made up of 14 amino acids. V shed 1 base and J shed 6 bases, with 12 bases lying between them. The V gene's germline CDR1 is SGHTA and CDR2 FQGNSA. The CDR3 here is CASSLELAFNGYTF. The CDR3 DNA is TGTGCCAGCAGCTTAGAGCTTGCGTTTAATGGCTACACCTTC.

There are many counts of this clonotype. The rearrangement joins TRBV19 to TRBJ1-1, with 8 bases fitting TRBD1. Germline assignment: CDR1 LNHDA and CDR2 SQIVND (reference sequence). Trimming cost V 7 bases and J 2 bases; bases outside gene matches: 6. CDR3 length equals 14 residues. CDR3 residues: CASKPGQANTEAFF. For the CDR3, the DNA is TGTGCCAGTAAACCGGGACAGGCAAACACTGAAGCTTTCTTT. The complete variable domain, with remaining parts taken from reference TRBV19 and TRBJ1-1, reads DGGITQSPKYLFRKEGQNVTLSCEQNLNHDAMYWYRQDPGQGLRLIYYSQIVNDFQKGDIAEGYSVSREKKESFPLTVTSAQKNPTAFYLCASKPGQANTEAFFGQGTRLTVV.

The sample holds many counts of this clonotype. The gene calls are TRBV14 and TRBJ2-3; no clear D. The length of the CDR3 is 14 residues. Trimming cost V 4 bases and J 2 bases, with 10 bases left between them. Germline CDR1 SGHDN, CDR2 FVKESK. CDR3 bases: TGTGCCAGCAGCCTTAACTTGGCCACAGATACGCAGTATTTT. Translation gives CASSLNLATDTQYF.

At least ten counts were recorded for this clonotype. The rearrangement joins TRBV7-2 to TRBJ2-7, with unresolved D. V was clipped by 5 bases and J by 11 bases, with 16 bases between them. This CDR3 has 12 amino acids. Looked up from germline, CDR1 is SGHTA and CDR2 is FQGNSA. The CDR3 DNA follows: TGTGCCAGCAGCGTAAAAGCTAGTCGAAAGTACTTC. This translates into CASSVKASRKYF.

This clonotype turned up a few times. The genes are TRBV20-1 and TRBJ2-7, with a weak D call TRBD1 (7 bases). This CDR3 has 13 residues. Trimming shortened V by 7 bases and J by 9 bases, and 22 bases separated the two germline ends. In germline, CDR1 is DFQATT, CDR2 SNEGSKA (reference sequence). Written as DNA, the CDR3 is TGCAGTGAGGGGCTAGGAGGGGGCACGGTGCAGTACTTC. Protein: CSEGLGGGTVQYF.

This clonotype was observed many times. J is TRBJ2-7 and V is TRBV28; D might be TRBD1 (6 bases). The CDR3 sequence is 12 residues long. From germline, CDR1 is MDHEN and CDR2 SYDVKM. Trimming cost V 10 bases and J 3 bases, with 13 bases left between them. The CDR3 reads CATWGRGYEQYF. The CDR3 region has the DNA TGTGCCACCTGGGGCAGGGGCTACGAGCAGTACTTC.

Many counts were recorded for this clonotype. The V and J genes are TRBV7-3 and TRBJ2-1; 8 bases agree with TRBD2. There are 11 residues in the CDR3. Trimming at V came to 6 bases and at J to 10 bases, leaving 2 bases not matched to a gene. The germline gives CDR1 SGHTA, CDR2 FQGTGA. Here the CDR3 DNA reads TGTGCCAGCAGTTCGGGGGGGGAGCAGTTCTTC. Translated: CASSSGGEQFF.

This clonotype has at least ten counts. The chain is built from TRBV20-1 and TRBJ1-5; tentatively, D is TRBD1 (5 bases). V was pared by 3 bases and J by 0 bases, with 12 bases between. CDR1 and CDR2 from the germline V gene are DFQATT and SNEGSKA (reference sequence). The CDR3 sequence is 15 residues long. The CDR3 here is CSASQGTDSNQPQHF. The CDR3 coding sequence is TGCAGTGCTAGTCAAGGGACGGATAGCAATCAGCCCCAGCATTTT.

This clonotype was seen many times. The rearrangement links TRBV7-2 to TRBJ1-1; a possible D gene is TRBD1 (6 bases). V shed 3 bases and J shed 5 bases, with 13 bases lying between them. Looked up from germline, CDR1 is SGHTA and CDR2 is FQGNSA. The length of the CDR3 is 14 residues. This CDR3 is CASSLRRGATEAFF. The CDR3, as DNA: TGTGCCAGCAGCTTGAGGCGGGGGGCAACTGAAGCTTTCTTT.

This clonotype has at least ten counts. V gene TRBV7-9 combines with J gene TRBJ2-2; 7 bases match TRBD2. V was clipped by 5 bases and J by 5 bases; unmatched bases: 17. The CDR3 has 18 residues. The germline gives CDR1 SEHNR, CDR2 FQNEAQ (reference sequence). For the CDR3, the DNA is TGTGCCAGCAGCCTCACACCACGGGGACTACAAGTGACCGGGGAGCTGTTTTTT. Its protein is CASSLTPRGLQVTGELFF.

This clonotype has ten or more counts. The chain has TRBV4-1 and TRBJ2-1, with TRBD1 matching 7 bases. CDR1 is MGHRA, CDR2 YSYEKL, per germline. The J segment lost 11 bases and the V segment lost 5 bases, leaving 9 bases of the junction unmatched. The CDR3 has 13 amino acids. The CDR3 DNA reads TGCGCCAGCAGCTCTAGAGGGGGCGATAAGCAGTTCTTC. Amino acids: CASSSRGGDKQFF.

This clonotype was counted ten times or more. The chain has TRBV19 and TRBJ2-1; 8 positions match TRBD2. V dropped 6 bases and J dropped 0; count of bases not matched to a gene: 4. Germline V CDR1 and CDR2: LNHDA, SQIVND (reference sequence). There are 15 residues in the CDR3. DNA for the CDR3: TGTGCCAGTAGAACTAGCGGAAGCTCCTACAATGAGCAGTTCTTC. It yields the protein CASRTSGSSYNEQFF. The variable domain in full, completed from reference TRBV19 and TRBJ2-1, reads DGGITQSPKYLFRKEGQNVTLSCEQNLNHDAMYWYRQDPGQGLRLIYYSQIVNDFQKGDIAEGYSVSREKKESFPLTVTSAQKNPTAFYLCASRTSGSSYNEQFFGPGTRLTVL.

This clonotype has at least ten counts. The chain carries TRBV7-2 and TRBJ1-6; D not certain. The V gene lost 5 bases and the J gene lost 5 bases, with 7 bases spanning the gap. The germline CDR1 and CDR2 sequences are SGHTA and FQGNSA. The CDR3 has 13 residues. The CDR3 nucleotides are TGTGCCAGCAGCCCCCAGAATAATTCACCCCTCCACTTT. Translating it yields CASSPQNNSPLHF. Based on the CDR3 plus reference TRBV7-2 and TRBJ1-6, the full variable domain is GAGVSQSPSNKVTEKGKDVELRCDPISGHTALYWYRQSLGQGLEFLIYFQGNSAPDKSGLPSDRFSAERTGGSVSTLTIQRTQQEDSAVYLCASSPQNNSPLHFGNGTRLTVT.

This clonotype occurred many times. The genes are TRBV2 and TRBJ1-6; 8 bases are shared with TRBD1. Germline V lookup: CDR1 SNHLY, CDR2 FYNNEI. The ends lost 2 bases at V and 10 bases at J; junction bases unmatched: 13. The CDR3 runs 17 residues. DNA of the CDR3: TGTGCCAGCAGTGAATACGACGCCGGGACAGGAGGATCACCCCTCCACTTT. The encoded protein is CASSEYDAGTGGSPLHF.

This clonotype was detected many times. J is TRBJ2-7 and V is TRBV6-2 or TRBV6-3, with 11 bases fitting TRBD2. The V gene's germline CDR1 is MNHEY and CDR2 SVGEGT. V shed 6 bases and J 3 bases; nucleotides not matched to a gene: 7. This CDR3 is built from 15 residues. CDR3 in amino acids: CASRPLAGVVYEQYF. In DNA, the CDR3 is TGTGCCAGCAGGCCACTAGCGGGGGTTGTCTACGAGCAGTACTTC.

This clonotype was seen at least ten times. The J gene is TRBJ1-4, the V gene TRBV7-2; no definite D call. Germline CDR1 and CDR2: SGHTA and FQGNSA. V was shortened by 3 bases and J by 8 bases, with 19 bases between the two germline ends. This CDR3 region has 16 residues. CDR3 DNA sequence: TGTGCCAGCAGCTTTTTGGGAGGCGGGTTCATAGAAAAACTGTTTTTT. This codes for CASSFLGGGFIEKLFF.

This clonotype was observed at least ten times. This chain connects TRBV20-1 to TRBJ1-6; the match to TRBD1 covers 7 bases. This CDR3 is 16 amino acids long. Trimming removed 2 bases from V and 9 bases from J; junction bases left unmatched: 13. The V gene's germline CDR1 is DFQATT and CDR2 SNEGSKA (reference sequence). CDR3 in DNA: TGCAGTGCTAGACCAGAACCGACAGGGCCTCGTTCACCCCTCCACTTT. Translated: CSARPEPTGPRSPLHF.

This clonotype was counted at least ten times. The rearrangement joins TRBV7-2 to TRBJ2-7; 11 nucleotides match TRBD2. The CDR3 is 15 amino acids. CDR1 and CDR2 from the germline V gene are SGHTA and FQGNSA. The trim removed 4 bases at V and 4 bases at J, leaving 6 bases unmatched. CDR3 DNA sequence: TGTGCCAGCAGCTCCTATAGCGGGGGGGCGTACGAGCAGTACTTC. As protein: CASSSYSGGAYEQYF.

This clonotype showed up many times. The CDR3 protein is CASSTGPAKATDTQYF. The CDR3 DNA is TGTGCCAGCAGTACCGGGCCCGCCAAAGCCACAGATACGCAGTATTTT. This chain connects TRBV12-3 or TRBV12-4 to TRBJ2-3; no definite D call. Trimming removed 5 bases from V and 2 bases from J, with 17 bases in between. This CDR3 has 16 residues.

This clonotype was seen at least ten times. The rearrangement links TRBV7-2 to TRBJ2-1; D is ambiguous. Trimming took 4 bases from V and 6 from J, leaving 10 bases between them. The CDR3 has 13 amino acids. CDR1 and CDR2 (germline): SGHTA, FQGNSA. The CDR3 DNA reads as TGTGCCAGCAGCTGGGGTGGTCCCAATGAGCAGTTCTTC. Amino acids: CASSWGGPNEQFF.

This clonotype was observed at least ten times. The rearrangement joins TRBV2 to TRBJ1-5, with D tentatively TRBD1 (5 bases). Germline V gene sequence: CDR1 SNHLY, CDR2 FYNNEI. Between the trimmed V and J ends, which lost 4 bases and 3 bases, there was a span of 7 bases. CDR3 size: 13 residues. CDR3 nucleotide sequence: TGTGCCAGCAGTGGACAGTCCAATCAGCCCCAGCATTTT. This codes for CASSGQSNQPQHF. Filled out from reference TRBV2 and TRBJ1-5, the complete variable domain reads EPEVTQTPSHQVTQMGQEVILRCVPISNHLYFYWYRQILGQKVEFLVSFYNNEISEKSEIFDDQFSVERPDGSNFTLKIRSTKLEDSAMYFCASSGQSNQPQHFGDGTRLSIL.

This clonotype was detected ten times or more. V usage is TRBV18 and J usage is TRBJ1-6; 7 bases map to TRBD1. Losses at the gene ends were 3 bases for V and 8 bases for J; bases not matched to a gene: 4. The V gene's germline CDR1 is KGHSH and CDR2 LQKENI. This CDR3 region has 14 residues. The CDR3 here is CASSPDTGDSPLHF. The CDR3 DNA follows: TGTGCCAGCTCACCCGATACAGGGGATTCACCCCTCCACTTT. The full variable domain, its missing parts supplied by reference TRBV18 and TRBJ1-6, is NAGVMQNPRHLVRRRGQEARLRCSPMKGHSHVYWYRQLPEEGLKFMVYLQKENIIDESGMPKERFSAEFPKEGPSILRIQQVVRGDSAAYFCASSPDTGDSPLHFGNGTRLTVT.

This sequence joins TRBV4-1 and TRBJ1-1; no clear D gene. This CDR3 is built from 14 residues. Deletions cut 0 bases from V and 5 bases from J, with 10 bases between. Germline CDR1 reads MGHRA; CDR2 reads YSYEKL. CDR3 amino acids: CASSQDLGRTEAFF. The CDR3 DNA reads as TGCGCCAGCAGCCAAGATCTCGGGAGGACTGAAGCTTTCTTT.

This clonotype was counted ten times or more. V is TRBV6-5 and J is TRBJ1-1, with 7 positions matching TRBD1. CDR3 length: 14 amino acids. V lost 5 bases, J lost 3 bases, and 6 bases stayed unmatched. CDR1 is MNHEY and CDR2 is SVGAGI in the germline V gene. As DNA, the CDR3 is TGTGCCAGCAGTAAGACAGGGAGGGACACTGAAGCTTTCTTT. Its translation is CASSKTGRDTEAFF.

In this sample, this clonotype turned up many times. This chain joins TRBV7-2 and TRBJ2-1, with D tentatively TRBD2 (7 bases). V was trimmed by 5 bases and J by 8 bases, leaving 22 bases between them. The CDR3 is made up of 16 amino acids. Per the germline V gene, CDR1 is SGHTA and CDR2 is FQGNSA. CDR3 sequence reads: CASSLGGAGERDEQFF. The CDR3 coding sequence is TGTGCCAGCAGCCTGGGGGGGGCGGGAGAGCGGGATGAGCAGTTCTTC.

The chain employs TRBV7-2 and TRBJ1-1; 10 nucleotides agree with TRBD1. The V gene's germline CDR1 is SGHTA and CDR2 FQGNSA. This CDR3 is built from 15 residues. After removal of 6 bases from V and 2 bases from J, the junction contained 6 bases not matched to a gene. CDR3 amino acids: CASRRDRGLNTEAFF. Here the CDR3 DNA reads TGTGCCAGCAGACGTGACAGGGGGCTTAACACTGAAGCTTTCTTT.

The sample holds many counts of this clonotype. This chain uses TRBV4-3 with TRBJ2-5, with 7 bases matching TRBD2. J gave up 5 bases and V 0 bases, and 6 bases lay outside the gene matches. The CDR3 contains 15 residues. Germline CDR1 reads LGHNA; CDR2 reads YSLEER. The CDR3 region is CASSQDLVGGETQYF. The CDR3 bases are TGCGCCAGCAGCCAAGATTTGGTCGGGGGGGAGACCCAGTACTTC.

Judged by abundance, this clonotype is medium-sized. The chain is built from TRBV7-6 and TRBJ1-1, with D unresolved. V lost 1 base and J lost 1, with 13 bases in between. This CDR3 is 16 amino acids long. Per germline, CDR1 SGHVS and CDR2 FNYEAQ. CDR3 residues: CASSLDLPSGNTEAFF. In DNA, the CDR3 is TGTGCCAGCAGCTTAGATCTACCCAGCGGGAACACTGAAGCTTTCTTT.